These 20 T cell receptor beta chains were sequenced from one sample in a study of T-cell memory formation after mild COVID-19. TCRdb ran MiXCR on the 5' RACE reads and lists one entry per CDR3 protein. Here the sample spans fewer than 95,000 distinct CDR3 sequences, roughly 16% being singletons. Sequencing was done on a sample of PBMCs or a T cell subset sorted from them (not recorded which). All receptors derive from a man younger than 35 who had mild COVID-19 (a few samples of this study predate the infection). Cell type and time point are not known.

This clonotype was seen only a few times. The chain is built from TRBV9 and TRBJ1-4; TRBD1 agrees at 7 bases. Germline values: CDR1 SGDLS, CDR2 YYNGEE. This CDR3 region has 15 residues. V shed 0 bases and J 8 bases; nucleotides not matched to a gene: 7. DNA for the CDR3: TGTGCCAGCAGCGTAGAGGGGGCGCAGGCGGAAAAACTGTTTTTT. It is translated as CASSVEGAQAEKLFF.

The chain combines TRBV7-6 with TRBJ2-1, with 9 bases matching TRBD2. The V segment lost 5 bases and the J segment 4 bases; nucleotides outside the gene matches: 3. CDR1 and CDR2 from the germline V gene are SGHVS and FNYEAQ. The CDR3 loop spans 14 amino acids. For the CDR3, the DNA is TGTGCCAGCAGCCCTAGCGGGGTTTACAATGAGCAGTTCTTC. Its translation is CASSPSGVYNEQFF.

The CDR3 DNA reads TGTGCCAGCAGTTACCAACTAGCGGGGGGCCCATCAGTGGATACGCAGTATTTT. Its translation is CASSYQLAGGPSVDTQYF. This chain connects TRBV6-6 to TRBJ2-3; 12 bases line up with TRBD2. The CDR3 spans 18 residues. Germline CDR1 is MNHNY and CDR2 is SVGAGI (reference sequence). The ends lost 2 bases at V and 6 bases at J; junction bases unmatched: 12.

This chain joins TRBV6-5 and TRBJ2-1, with TRBD1 matching over 8 bases. The germline gives CDR1 MNHEY, CDR2 SVGAGI. Unmatched junction bases numbered 4, after V lost 3 bases and J lost 6 bases. The CDR3 length is 14 residues. This CDR3 is CASSYLTGANEQFF. As DNA, the CDR3 is TGTGCCAGCAGTTATTTGACAGGGGCCAATGAGCAGTTCTTC.

CDR3 coding DNA: TGCGCCAGCAGCTTTAGACGGCGGGGGGCCAACTACGAGCAGTACTTC. Translation: CASSFRRRGANYEQYF. The chain carries TRBV5-1 and TRBJ2-7, with 8 bases aligning to TRBD2. The CDR3 spans 16 residues. V shed 2 bases and J 3 bases; nucleotides not matched to a gene: 10. The germline V gene has CDR1 SGHRS and CDR2 YFSETQ.

This clonotype appeared many times. This CDR3 is CASSLWNEQFF. The CDR3, as DNA: TGTGCCAGCAGTTTATGGAATGAGCAGTTCTTC. The rearrangement links TRBV12-3 or TRBV12-4 to TRBJ2-1; D gene ambiguous. The V gene lost 2 bases and the J gene lost 7 bases, with 3 bases spanning the gap. The CDR3 runs 11 residues.

The rearrangement links TRBV7-9 to TRBJ2-7; D gene ambiguous. This CDR3 is 10 amino acids long. From germline, CDR1 is SEHNR and CDR2 FQNEAQ (reference sequence). Trimming shortened V by 6 bases and J by 3 bases, and 3 bases separated the two germline ends. CDR3 sequence (DNA): TGTGCCAGCAGAGGCTACGAGCAGTACTTC. It specifies CASRGYEQYF.

This chain joins TRBV10-3 and TRBJ1-2; the match to TRBD1 covers 10 bases. Unmatched junction bases numbered 9, after V lost 7 bases and J lost 4 bases. The length of the CDR3 is 15 residues. From germline, CDR1 is ENHRY and CDR2 SYGVKD. Here the CDR3 DNA reads TGTGCCATCAACCCGACAGGGGGCGTTGGCTATGGCTACACCTTC. Translating gives CAINPTGGVGYGYTF.

The chain employs TRBV7-8 and TRBJ2-5; maybe TRBD2 (5 bases). Germline CDR1 and CDR2: SGHVS and FQNEAQ. This CDR3 is built from 14 residues. The V gene lost 8 bases and the J gene lost 1 base, with 14 bases spanning the gap. The CDR3 is CASGSPGFQETQYF. As DNA, the CDR3 is TGTGCCAGCGGATCGCCGGGGTTCCAAGAGACCCAGTACTTC.

This clonotype was counted between two and nine times. This chain connects TRBV10-3 to TRBJ2-7, with 9 bases identical to TRBD2. Per the germline V gene, CDR1 is ENHRY and CDR2 is SYGVKD. The CDR3 has 16 amino acids. Trimming cost V 6 bases and J 0 bases; bases outside gene matches: 9. In nucleotides, the CDR3 is TGTGCCATCAGGGGGTCGATAGCGGGGGACTCCTACGAGCAGTACTTC. This gives the protein CAIRGSIAGDSYEQYF.

There are a few counts of this clonotype. The CDR3 spells CSVEGVGVSYTEAFF. The CDR3 DNA sequence: TGCAGCGTTGAAGGTGTTGGAGTCTCATACACTGAAGCTTTCTTT. The chain is built from TRBV29-1 and TRBJ1-1, with D unclear. Trimming cost V 1 base and J 3 bases, with 15 bases left between them. From germline, CDR1 is SQVTM and CDR2 ANQGSEA. CDR3 length: 15 amino acids.

This clonotype turned up a few times. The CDR3 DNA is TGTGCCAGCCTAACTAGCGCCGGGTACCTGACAGATACGCAGTATTTT. As protein: CASLTSAGYLTDTQYF. The chain recombines TRBV6-6 with TRBJ2-3; TRBD2 matches at 7 bases. The CDR3 totals 16 residues. Germline-derived CDR1 and CDR2 are MNHNY and SVGAGI (reference sequence). V shed 8 bases and J 3 bases; nucleotides not matched to a gene: 14.

This clonotype appeared a few times. This rearrangement joins TRBV9 to TRBJ2-7, with D tentatively TRBD1 (5 bases). In germline, CDR1 is SGDLS, CDR2 YYNGEE. This CDR3 spans 13 amino acids. Trimming stripped 2 bases from V and 1 base from J, with 7 bases between. Written as DNA, the CDR3 is TGTGCCAGCAGCGTTGACAGTTCCTACGAGCAGTACTTC. This sequence encodes CASSVDSSYEQYF.

The V call is TRBV7-8, the J call TRBJ1-2, with TRBD1 as a possible D gene (6 bases). The germline V gene has CDR1 SGHVS and CDR2 FQNEAQ. V gave up 3 bases and J gave up 4 bases, with 12 bases separating them. The CDR3 loop spans 14 amino acids. The CDR3 loop reads CASSFPQGGYGYTF. In DNA form, the CDR3 reads TGTGCCAGCAGCTTTCCACAGGGCGGCTATGGCTACACCTTC.

V usage is TRBV4-2 and J usage is TRBJ2-1, with 14 bases lining up with TRBD2. Looked up from germline, CDR1 is LGHNA and CDR2 is YNFKEQ. The CDR3 consists of 17 residues. Trimming cost V 3 bases and J 2 bases; bases outside gene matches: 3. CDR3 in DNA: TGTGCCAGCAGCCATGGACTAGCGGGGGGTCCCTACAATGAGCAGTTCTTC. As protein: CASSHGLAGGPYNEQFF.

The chain joins TRBV7-9 to TRBJ2-3, with 7 bases fitting TRBD2. Germline V CDR1 and CDR2: SEHNR, FQNEAQ (reference sequence). Trimming took 2 bases from V and 5 from J; bases not matched to a gene: 10. The CDR3 totals 16 residues. The chain's CDR3 is CASSLRTSWREDTQYF. As DNA, the CDR3 is TGTGCCAGCAGCTTAAGGACTAGTTGGAGGGAAGATACGCAGTATTTT. Using reference TRBV7-9 and TRBJ2-3 for the parts outside the CDR3, the full variable domain is DTGVSQNPRHKITKRGQNVTFRCDPISEHNRLYWYRQTLGQGPEFLTYFQNEAQLEKSRLLSDRFSAERPKGSFSTLEIQRTEQGDSAMYLCASSLRTSWREDTQYFGPGTRLTVL.

V and J are TRBV4-1 and TRBJ2-5; maybe TRBD2 (7 bases). This CDR3 comprises 17 residues. The V gene lost 1 base and the J gene lost 5 bases, with 20 bases spanning the gap. Germline V gives CDR1 MGHRA, CDR2 YSYEKL. The CDR3 DNA reads TGCGCCAGCAGCCAAGGAGCGACTAAGGGGGGGTACGAGACCCAGTACTTC. This translates into CASSQGATKGGYETQYF.

This clonotype has a handful of counts. The chain recombines TRBV7-9 with TRBJ2-2; D remains unclear. V lost 3 bases and J lost 7, with 3 bases in between. This CDR3 comprises 11 residues. From germline, CDR1 is SEHNR and CDR2 FQNEAQ (reference sequence). The CDR3 sequence is CASSLIGELFF. For the CDR3, the DNA is TGTGCCAGCAGCTTGATCGGGGAGCTGTTTTTT.

This clonotype has just a few counts. The chain is built from TRBV27 and TRBJ2-1, with D unresolved. Trimming took off 0 bases at V and 2 bases at J, with 8 bases between the two ends. Germline V CDR1 and CDR2: MNHEY, SMNVEV (reference sequence). CDR3 length: 15 amino acids. DNA for the CDR3: TGTGCCAGCAGTTTATCGACGGAACCCTACAATGAGCAGTTCTTC. This encodes CASSLSTEPYNEQFF.

The chain has TRBV7-2 and TRBJ1-3, with D hard to call. From germline, CDR1 is SGHTA and CDR2 FQGNSA. This CDR3 comprises 16 residues. V was pared by 0 bases and J by 5 bases, with 14 bases between. The CDR3: CASSLALARQRNTIYF. CDR3 coding DNA: TGTGCCAGCAGCTTAGCGCTGGCCAGGCAGAGAAACACCATATATTTT.